The rows below give T cell receptor beta chains drawn from one sample of a study of neoadjuvant anti-PD-1 for oral cavity cancer. Some clones are missing from TCRdb's copy, which holds only in-frame ones; the method was immunoSEQ multiplex PCR. The sample records about 14,000 clones, over 65% being singletons. Sequenced here: PBMCs, sampled before nivolumab (anti-PD-1) treatment. Source of these receptors: a person aged 35-79 years with oral cavity squamous cell carcinoma. Each CDR3 is given with its conserved first and last residue.

CDR3 length: 17
V gene: TRBV19
CDR3 protein: CASSRDGISSGANVLTF

CDR3 length: 14
V gene: TRBV5-4
CDR3 protein: CASSSRGLNTEAFF

CDR3 length: 14
V gene: TRBV11-2
CDR3 protein: CASSRGLGQETQYF

CDR3 length: 12
V gene: TRBV5-1
CDR3 protein: CASSSPSGELFF

CDR3 length: 16
V gene: TRBV4-1
CDR3 protein: CASSQDSGVLIYGYTF

CDR3 length: 16
V gene: TRBV6-4
CDR3 protein: CASSASLADRGDTQYF

CDR3 length: 11
V gene: TRBV5-1
CDR3 protein: CASSLDETQYF

CDR3 length: 14
V gene: TRBV15
CDR3 protein: CATRPGLVRGEQFF

CDR3 length: 12
V gene: TRBV6-1
CDR3 protein: CASSPRGHGYTF

CDR3 length: 19
V gene: TRBV9
CDR3 protein: CASSVVGLAGGGSYNEQFF

CDR3 length: 13
V gene: TRBV10-3
CDR3 protein: CAISVRGAETQYF

CDR3 length: 17
V gene: TRBV13
CDR3 protein: CASSLEPGLGIADTQYF

CDR3 length: 15
V gene: TRBV5-1
CDR3 protein: CASSSLTQRGYGYTF

CDR3 length: 14
V gene: TRBV5-1
CDR3 protein: CASSLGGGGYEQYF

CDR3 length: 13
V gene: TRBV5-1
CDR3 protein: CASSKGEPYEQYF

CDR3 length: 16
V gene: TRBV4-1
CDR3 protein: CASSQGIGRAAYEQYF

CDR3 length: 14
V gene: TRBV18
CDR3 protein: CASSPGFNTGELFF

CDR3 length: 14
V gene: TRBV28
CDR3 protein: CASSYKGGDTEAFF

CDR3 length: 14
V gene: TRBV19
CDR3 protein: CASMTGASSGELFF

CDR3 length: 14
V gene: TRBV11-2
CDR3 protein: CASSYKHYSYEQYF

CDR3 length: 14
V gene: TRBV28
CDR3 protein: CASRDRGGTYGYTF

CDR3 length: 16
V gene: TRBV25-1
CDR3 protein: CASSDSSGDSNQPQHF